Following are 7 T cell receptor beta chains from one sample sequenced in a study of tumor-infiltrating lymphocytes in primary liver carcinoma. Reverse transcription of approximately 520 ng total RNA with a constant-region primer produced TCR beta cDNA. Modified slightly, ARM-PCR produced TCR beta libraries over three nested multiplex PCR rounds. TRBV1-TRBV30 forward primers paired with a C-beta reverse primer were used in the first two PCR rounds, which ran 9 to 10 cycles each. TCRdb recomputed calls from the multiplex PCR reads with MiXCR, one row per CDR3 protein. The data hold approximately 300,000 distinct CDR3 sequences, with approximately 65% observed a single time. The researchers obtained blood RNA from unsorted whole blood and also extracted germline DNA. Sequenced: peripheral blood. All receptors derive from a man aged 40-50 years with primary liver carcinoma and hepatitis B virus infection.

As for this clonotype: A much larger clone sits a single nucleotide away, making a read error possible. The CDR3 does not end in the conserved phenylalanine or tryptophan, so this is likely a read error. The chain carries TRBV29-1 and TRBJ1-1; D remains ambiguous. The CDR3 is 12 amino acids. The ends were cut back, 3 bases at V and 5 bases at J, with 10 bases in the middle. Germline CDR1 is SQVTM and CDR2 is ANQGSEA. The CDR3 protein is CSVELIGTEAFL. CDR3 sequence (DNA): TGCAGCGTTGAGTTAATTGGAACTGAAGCTTTCCTT.

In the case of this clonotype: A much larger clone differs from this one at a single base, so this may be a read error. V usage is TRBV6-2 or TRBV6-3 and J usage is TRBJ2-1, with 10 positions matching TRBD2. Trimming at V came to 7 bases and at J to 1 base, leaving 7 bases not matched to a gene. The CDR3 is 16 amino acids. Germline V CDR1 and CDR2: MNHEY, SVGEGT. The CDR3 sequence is CASNPLAGASYNEQFF. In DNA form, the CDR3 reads TGTGCCAGCAATCCCCTAGCGGGAGCATCCTACAATGAGCAGTTCTTC.

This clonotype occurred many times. The CDR3 nucleotides read TGTGCCAGCAGTTACAAGGGCGAGATCACTGAAGCTTTCTTT. Protein product: CASSYKGEITEAFF. The rearrangement joins TRBV6-2 or TRBV6-3 to TRBJ1-1; no clear D. Between the trimmed V and J ends, which lost 2 bases and 4 bases, there was a span of 11 bases. The CDR3 sequence is 14 residues long. Germline lookup yields CDR1 MNHEY and CDR2 SVGEGT.

The CDR3 spells CASSMAPGLTYGYTF. The CDR3 nucleotides are TGTGCCAGTAGTATGGCCCCTGGACTGACCTATGGCTACACCTTC. The chain uses TRBV19 and TRBJ1-2, with no clear D. This CDR3 comprises 15 residues. The germline V and J ends were trimmed by 3 bases and 4 bases, with 15 bases remaining between them. CDR1 LNHDA and CDR2 SQIVND come from the germline V gene (reference sequence).

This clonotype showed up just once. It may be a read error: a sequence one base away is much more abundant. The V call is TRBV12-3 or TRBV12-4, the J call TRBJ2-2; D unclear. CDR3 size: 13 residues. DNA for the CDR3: TGTACCAGCGCTTCTCACAGAACCGGGGAGCTGTTTTTT. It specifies CTSASHRTGELFF.

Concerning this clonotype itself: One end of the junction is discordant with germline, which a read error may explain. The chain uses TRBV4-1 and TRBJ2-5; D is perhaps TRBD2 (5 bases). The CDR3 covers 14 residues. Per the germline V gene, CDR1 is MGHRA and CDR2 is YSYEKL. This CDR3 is CASSQNPGWETQYF. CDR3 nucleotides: TGCGCCAGCAGCCAAAATCCCGGCTGGGAGACGCAGTACTTC.

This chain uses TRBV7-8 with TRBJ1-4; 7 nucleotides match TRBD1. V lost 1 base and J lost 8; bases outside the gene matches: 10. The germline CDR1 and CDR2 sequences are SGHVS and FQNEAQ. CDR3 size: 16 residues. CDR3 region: CASSLGKDRSDEKLFF. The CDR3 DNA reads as TGTGCCAGCAGCTTAGGGAAGGACAGGTCCGACGAAAAACTGTTTTTT.